The entry below describes one T cell receptor beta chain. Its antigen is currently unknown. Everyone who gave samples was a healthy Caucasian. The CDR3 consists of 9 residues. This entry is derived from a study of identical twins. Points from the study as a whole: Zero-insertion analyses could be partly confounded by invariant MAIT and iNKT cells.

Each cDNA held unique molecular identifiers, and template switching gave it a universal primer site. TCRdb called the 5' RACE reads again in MiXCR, with one record for every CDR3 protein. The sample yields approximately 260,000 distinct CDR3 sequences, over 13% seen once. The chain carries TRBV21-1 and TRBJ1-1; the listed D gene, TRBD1, was not tested against the DNA. TRBV21-1 is an annotated pseudogene. The clonotype was recovered from a woman aged 18-35 years in good health. Source material: memory (CD45RO+) T cells sorted from blood. The CDR3 DNA sequence: TGTGCCAGGTCCCCGCAAGCTTTCTTT. Residues: CARSPQAFF.